This T cell receptor (beta chain) was sequenced for a study of T-cell memory formation after mild COVID-19 (dated by TCRdb to about 2021). Concerning the study at large: Most TCR sequence clusters were specific to one of the two donors. Two young, previously healthy adult volunteers, one female and one male, were included in the cohort. Longitudinal TCRalpha and TCRbeta repertoire sequencing tracked T-cell clones expanding and contracting after mild COVID-19 in two donors.

Ficoll-Paque density gradient centrifugation was used to isolate PBMCs. The full study reports these points: Clones contracting from day 15 to 85 had balanced CD4/CD8 phenotypes, while a second wave expanding from day 15 to 37 was biased towards CD4+. Some responding clones were found in pre-infection memory, which suggests that pre-existing cross-reactive memory T cells took part in the SARS-CoV-2 response. Contracting CD4+ clones were found mainly in CM and EM memory subsets, while CD8+ clones were enriched in EMRA. The study included only a couple of mild cases, and larger cohorts that include severe cases with pre-infection samples were judged to be necessary. SARS-CoV-2 specificity of the second-wave clones peaking on day 37 was not confirmed.

Sequencing was carried out with an Illumina NovaSeq 6000. cDNA libraries for TCRalpha and TCRbeta were prepared by 5'RACE using constant-segment primers, with sample barcodes and unique molecular identifiers added. RNA was extracted from every sample with Trizol reagent. The libraries were amplified in two PCR steps, and the second step added a second sample barcode and Illumina TruSeq adapters. Libraries were sequenced on an Illumina NovaSeq with 2 x 150 bp paired-end reads. The paper's processing steps were these. The reads were demultiplexed and collapsed into UMI-guided consensus sequences using migec v1.2.7. Using mixcr v2.1.11, UMI consensuses were aligned to TRA and TRB V and J templates and then assembled into clonotypes. Expanded or contracted clonotypes were those called significant by both edgeR and NoisET, with noise models trained on biological replicates. For edgeR calls, the cutoffs were a false discovery rate-adjusted p below 0.01 and a log2 fold-change threshold of 1. As an exploratory analysis of dynamics, max-normalized trajectories of the 1000 most abundant clonotypes were examined with PCA combined with hierarchical clustering. The CD4 or CD8 phenotype of responding clones was assigned using the separately sequenced CD4+ and CD8+ repertoires. TCRdb trimmed public reads at Q25 via fastp, called clones via MiXCR and kept in-frame beta chains. One record per CDR3 amino acid sequence lists the most common genes and DNA. The V and J calls come from TCRdb's annotation, not from the publication. This sample gives 450,000 to 650,000 distinct CDR3 sequences in total; roughly 20% of them show up just once. Together, the top ten hold 9.5% to 15% of the sample.

From the germline V gene (reference sequence), CDR1 is DFQATT and CDR2 is SNEGSKA. Trimming costs V 0 bases and J 14 bases, and their ends lie 11 bases apart. The CDR3 contains 12 residues, cysteine and phenylalanine counted. The retained sequence is limited to the CDR3, 36 bases, with the frame set at the first base. There are a few counts of this clonotype. Its antigen is unknown. Base qualities are not provided; no much larger clone lies one nucleotide away. The sample taken for sequencing was PBMCs or a T cell subset sorted from them (not recorded which). This receptor was taken from an adult woman who had mild COVID-19 (a few samples of this study predate the infection). The sample titles of this study are shuffled in the database, so cell type and time point are left out; the donor was told from shared clones. The rearrangement combines TRBV20-1 with TRBJ1-6; the D gene is unclear. The nucleotides are TGCAGTGCTAGAGATATTGGAGAAGCCCTCCACTTT. Its amino acids are CSARDIGEALHF.